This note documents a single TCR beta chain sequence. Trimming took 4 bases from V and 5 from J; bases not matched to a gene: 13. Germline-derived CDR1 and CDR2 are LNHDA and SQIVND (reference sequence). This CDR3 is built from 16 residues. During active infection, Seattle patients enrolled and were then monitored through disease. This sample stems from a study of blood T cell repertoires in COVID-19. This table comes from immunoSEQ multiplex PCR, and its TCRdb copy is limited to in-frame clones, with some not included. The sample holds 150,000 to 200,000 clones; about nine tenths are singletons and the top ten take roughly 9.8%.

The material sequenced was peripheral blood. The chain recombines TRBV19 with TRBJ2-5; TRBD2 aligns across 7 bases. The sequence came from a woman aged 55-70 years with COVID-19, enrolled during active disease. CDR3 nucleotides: TGTGCCAGTAGTAGAGGGAGACTTCCCGGGGGGGAGACCCAGTACTTC. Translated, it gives CASSRGRLPGGETQYF.